This T cell receptor (beta chain) is drawn from a study of beta chain features in type 1 diabetes (dated by TCRdb to 2016 to 2019). Study-wide context: Mean age, gender distribution, total cell number and subset yield did not differ between patients and healthy donors. Across all samples, around 100 million sorted cells were examined, and cell number per subset correlated strongly with RNA yield. In the study, TCRB repertoires of sorted circulating CD4+ T cell subsets from recently diagnosed type 1 diabetes patients were compared with those of matched healthy donors. Naive and central memory subsets were obtained from all 30 or so donors, but regulatory and stem cell-like memory subsets were isolated from only 8 patients and 8 healthy donors.

Broad study findings and their caveats: PCR may preferentially amplify shorter templates, but because patient and control samples were amplified and corrected together, any resulting skew would affect both groups equally. Type 1 diabetes patients showed a moderate but significant shortening of TCRB CDR3 length in all four CD4+ subsets. Because the HLA sub-analyses included only small numbers of individuals, any influence of HLA type on TCRB rearrangement was left unresolved. Naive, central memory and regulatory TCRB repertoires appeared to be more alike among patients than among healthy donors. Because cDNA was sequenced instead of genomic DNA, activated cells with high expression could be over-represented, although the groups did not differ in activation or CD3 levels. Patients with type 1 diabetes made fewer insertions and deleted more nucleotides at VDJ recombination sites, implying thymic rearrangement abnormalities.

From each donor, a single peripheral blood sample of 100 to 150 mL on average was drawn into heparinised tubes. A BD FACSAria II and a panel including CD45RO, CCR7, CD25, CD127, CD95 and CD27 were used to sort naive, central memory, regulatory and stem cell-like memory CD4+ T cells. A purity above 98% was achieved for all sorted populations. PBMCs were separated immediately by Lymphoprep density gradient centrifugation and were stained directly, without being cultured. To minimize batch effects, samples were stained and sorted in pairs, one healthy donor with one patient per experiment. The CDR3 goes from the cysteine to the phenylalanine over 12 residues. Only CDR3 DNA is held: 36 bases, read in frame from base 1. As encoded in the germline V gene (reference sequence), CDR1 is LNHDA while CDR2 is SQIVND. The V end loses 6 bases and the J end loses 5 bases, and a stretch of 11 bases separates them.

A remark on this clone: Its recognized antigen is unknown. No base quality information exists; no much larger clone differs at one position.

The High Capacity cDNA Reverse Transcription Kit was used to reverse transcribe all of the isolated RNA, meaning that expressed TCRB transcripts were what got sequenced. Deep immunoSEQ sequencing was applied to naive, central memory and regulatory T cell samples, giving an average of roughly 3.5 million total reads per sample. Sorted cells were lysed in RLT buffer, and RNA was extracted using DNase-treated RNeasy Micro or Mini kits according to cell number. Each cell subset was processed on its own to prevent cross-contamination, while patient and healthy donor samples were processed together. Using the immunoSEQ multiplex PCR, TCRB sequences were amplified from cDNA into 87-bp fragments spanning the CDR3 region. The amplicons were sequenced using the Illumina HiSeq platform. The source study handled its data this way. Synthetic template baselines were used to correct PCR bias computationally, reads within Hamming distance 2 were collapsed, and singletons that could not be merged were discarded. Reads were aligned against IMGT so that V, D and J genes, CDR3 length and insertions or deletions at six rearrangement sites could be assigned. Clonotype counts were normalized to sorted cell number within each subset before computing true diversity and Gini coefficients with the tcR R package. The overlap coefficient, calculated on TCRB nucleotide sequences, was used to measure repertoire sharing. As a proxy for the pre-selection repertoire, out-of-frame TCRB sequences from naive cells were analyzed. TCRdb carries this immuneACCESS record with in-frame sequences only. Its versions omit some clonotypes, under half of them owing to an unresolved V gene in the studies checked, with the rest unexplained. V, J and clone size were drawn from that table, and D and trimming were deduced from the DNA. In all, the sample holds approximately 360,000 clones, and around an eighth of those were seen once. Roughly 0.0097% of the sample is taken by the ten largest.

The receptor comes from a woman aged 18 to 35 with type 1 diabetes. Source material: naive CD4+ T cells from blood. The sample's cell subset or site label, decoded: true naive CD4+ T cells. Here the chain combines TRBV19 and TRBJ2-7; 6 matching bases give a weak D call of TRBD2. CDR3 loop: CASRGGLDEQYF. In nucleotides, the sequence is TGTGCCAGTAGAGGAGGGTTAGACGAGCAGTACTTC.